One sample yielded the 24 T cell receptor beta chains listed below, sequenced in a study of shared clonotypes between healthy human individuals. Clones were sequenced by immunoSEQ multiplex PCR, and TCRdb holds only the in-frame ones, with some missing. The sample contains over a million clones, about 75% of which appear only once. What was sequenced was memory CD4+ T cells sorted from blood. Indicated subset: CD45RA-negative fraction. The source is a man between 18 and 35 years old in good health.

The CDR3, as DNA: TGCGCCAGCAGCCAAATCACCAACAGCTACGAGCAGTACTTC. Translated, it gives CASSQITNSYEQYF. V gene TRBV5-1 combines with J gene TRBJ2-7; D gene ambiguous. Deletions cut 4 bases from V and 3 bases from J, with 14 bases between. The length of the CDR3 is 14 residues. Germline V CDR1 and CDR2: SGHRS, YFSETQ. Looking up the rest from reference TRBV5-1 and TRBJ2-7 gives the full variable domain: KAGVTQTPRYLIKTRGQQVTLSCSPISGHRSVSWYQQTPGQGLQFLFEYFSETQRNKGNFPGRFSGRQFSNSRSEMNVSTLELGDSALYLCASSQITNSYEQYFGPGTRLTVT.

In the case of this clone: The sample contains more than one DNA sequence encoding this CDR3. V usage is TRBV10-3 and J usage is TRBJ1-5; 7 bases map to TRBD1. The junction had 4 bases not matched to a gene; V was cut back by 4 bases and J by 4 bases. Germline V gene lookup returns CDR1 ENHRY and CDR2 SYGVKD. The CDR3 length is 14 residues. CDR3 protein: CAISGQGGNQPQHF. DNA of the CDR3: TGTGCCATCAGTGGACAGGGAGGGAATCAGCCCCAGCATTTT.

The chain couples TRBV6-1 to TRBJ2-2; 8 bases are shared with TRBD1. Germline trimming cut 4 bases from V and 7 bases from J; bases unmatched to any gene: 5. Germline V gene data show CDR1 as MNHNS and CDR2 as SASEGT. The CDR3 has 14 amino acids. This CDR3 reads CASSGQGKIGELFF. Written as DNA, the CDR3 is TGTGCCAGCAGTGGACAGGGGAAGATCGGGGAGCTGTTTTTT.

The V gene is TRBV12-5, the J gene TRBJ2-3, with a tentative D call TRBD1 (6 bases). Germline loops: CDR1 LGHNT, CDR2 FRNRAP. This CDR3 has 14 amino acids. Trimming removed 1 base at V and 3 bases at J, with 8 bases between. The CDR3 DNA is TGTGCTAGTGGTTTGGACAGGGAGACAGATACGCAGTATTTT. It codes for CASGLDRETDTQYF.

The chain couples TRBV5-1 to TRBJ1-1, with 8 bases identical to TRBD1. Germline CDR1 and CDR2: SGHRS and YFSETQ. The CDR3 runs 14 residues. The V and J ends lost 7 bases and 1 base, in that order; junction bases with no gene match: 6. The DNA for the CDR3 is TGCGCCAGCGCGCAGGGGGCAGGGAACACTGAAGCTTTCTTT. It translates to CASAQGAGNTEAFF.

CDR3 residues: CASSAYRDRNYGYTF. The CDR3 nucleotides are TGTGCCAGCAGTGCCTACAGGGATAGGAACTATGGCTACACCTTC. This chain connects TRBV27 to TRBJ1-2; TRBD1 might be the D (6 bases). Germline CDR1 reads MNHEY; CDR2 reads SMNVEV (reference sequence). The germline V and J ends were trimmed by 5 bases and 2 bases, with 15 bases remaining between them. CDR3 length: 15 residues.

J is TRBJ2-1 and V is TRBV20-1; D is perhaps TRBD1 or TRBD2 (6 bases each). Germline V gene data show CDR1 as DFQATT and CDR2 as SNEGSKA (reference sequence). Trimming stripped 6 bases from V and 14 bases from J, with 17 bases between. This CDR3 comprises 11 residues. The CDR3 loop is CSAPEGGLEFF. The CDR3, as DNA: TGCAGTGCCCCCGAGGGGGGTTTGGAGTTCTTC.

Only one count was recorded for this clone. This chain links TRBV29-1 with TRBJ2-7, with 10 bases fitting TRBD2. With 4 bases clipped from V and 2 bases from J, the junction kept 2 bases outside the gene matches. The CDR3 runs to 13 residues. The germline CDR1 and CDR2 sequences are SQVTM and ANQGSEA. The CDR3 region has the DNA TGCAGCGTTGGGACTAGCGGTGCCTACGAGCAGTACTTC. This sequence encodes CSVGTSGAYEQYF.

The CDR3 loop is CASSLGWAGELFF. For the CDR3, the DNA is TGTGCCAGCAGCCTTGGGTGGGCCGGGGAGCTGTTTTTT. This chain links TRBV19 with TRBJ2-2; D is unresolved. Looked up from germline, CDR1 is LNHDA and CDR2 is SQIVND (reference sequence). This CDR3 is 13 amino acids long. V gave up 9 bases and J gave up 6 bases, with 14 bases separating them.

This rearrangement joins TRBV28 to TRBJ2-7, with D perhaps being TRBD1 or TRBD2 (5 bases each). Trimming cost V 4 bases and J 5 bases, with 15 bases left between them. Germline V CDR1 and CDR2: MDHEN, SYDVKM. This CDR3 has 14 amino acids. The CDR3 sequence is CASSSPGTWNEQYF. CDR3 bases: TGTGCCAGCAGTTCCCCCGGGACCTGGAACGAGCAGTACTTC.

This clone showed up just once. The rearrangement joins TRBV16 to TRBJ2-5; TRBD2 might be the D (6 bases). This CDR3 comprises 14 residues. In germline, CDR1 is KGHSY, CDR2 FQNENV. The V end lost 2 bases, the J end lost 1 base, and 8 bases lay between the germline ends. In DNA, the CDR3 is TGTGCCAGCAGCCAAGGAGCGGGCCAAGAGACCCAGTACTTC. Amino acids: CASSQGAGQETQYF.

The rearrangement links TRBV2 to TRBJ1-4; D perhaps matches TRBD1 (6 bases). V was shortened by 0 bases and J by 7 bases, with 12 bases between the two germline ends. The germline gives CDR1 SNHLY, CDR2 FYNNEI. The CDR3 totals 15 residues. The CDR3 is CASSEAGGSGEKLFF. In DNA, the CDR3 is TGTGCCAGCAGTGAAGCGGGGGGCAGCGGTGAAAAACTGTTTTTT. The full variable domain, its missing parts supplied by reference TRBV2 and TRBJ1-4, is EPEVTQTPSHQVTQMGQEVILRCVPISNHLYFYWYRQILGQKVEFLVSFYNNEISEKSEIFDDQFSVERPDGSNFTLKIRSTKLEDSAMYFCASSEAGGSGEKLFFGSGTQLSVL.

The chain couples TRBV20-1 to TRBJ2-2; D gene unclear. Germline V gives CDR1 DFQATT, CDR2 SNEGSKA (reference sequence). The CDR3 is 11 amino acids. Trimming took 4 bases from V and 5 from J, leaving 5 bases between them. This CDR3 reads CSATITGELFF. CDR3 in DNA: TGCAGTGCTACCATAACCGGGGAGCTGTTTTTT.

The V and J genes are TRBV28 and TRBJ1-5; perhaps TRBD1 as D (5 bases). This CDR3 comprises 16 residues. Between the trimmed V and J ends, which lost 4 bases and 1 base, there was a span of 14 bases. The germline V gene has CDR1 MDHEN and CDR2 SYDVKM. The CDR3 region is CASSSQGRGSNQPQHF. The DNA of the CDR3 is TGTGCCAGCAGTTCCCAAGGGAGGGGCAGCAATCAGCCCCAGCATTTT.

Turning to this clone: The same CDR3 also results from other DNA sequences found in this sample. The chain links TRBV5-1 to TRBJ1-4; D possibly corresponds to TRBD1 (6 bases). Germline lookup yields CDR1 SGHRS and CDR2 YFSETQ. V was trimmed by 4 bases and J by 4 bases, leaving 11 bases between them. This CDR3 is built from 14 residues. This CDR3 reads CASSLGQNNEKLFF. The CDR3 DNA reads as TGCGCCAGCAGCCTCGGACAGAATAATGAAAAACTGTTTTTT.

This chain uses TRBV9 with TRBJ2-4; D may be TRBD1 (5 bases). Germline CDR1 is SGDLS and CDR2 is YYNGEE. V lost 7 bases, J lost 0 bases, and 11 bases lay in between. This CDR3 spans 14 amino acids. CDR3 sequence: CASAAGLAKNIQYF. In nucleotides, the CDR3 is TGTGCCAGCGCGGCAGGGCTAGCCAAAAACATTCAGTACTTC.

The chain couples TRBV10-1 to TRBJ1-4; 8 positions match TRBD1. The CDR3 sequence is 17 residues long. Germline V gene sequence: CDR1 WNHNN, CDR2 SYGVQD (reference sequence). V was pared by 3 bases and J by 0 bases, with 6 bases of the junction left unmatched. The DNA of the CDR3 is TGCGCCAGCAGTGAAATGGGACAGGAGGCAACTAATGAAAAACTGTTTTTT. Its protein is CASSEMGQEATNEKLFF.

The chain carries TRBV6-4 and TRBJ1-5; D ambiguous. The V and J ends lost 6 bases and 2 bases respectively, with 8 bases between them. CDR3 size: 13 residues. Germline CDR1 reads MRHNA; CDR2 reads SNTAGT. CDR3 sequence: CASSPSGNQPQHF. CDR3 bases: TGTGCCAGCAGCCCCTCGGGCAATCAGCCCCAGCATTTT.

The chain couples TRBV9 to TRBJ1-4; possibly TRBD1 for D (6 bases). The CDR3 contains 17 residues. Trimming took 0 bases from V and 5 from J, leaving 17 bases between them. Germline V gene sequence: CDR1 SGDLS, CDR2 YYNGEE. CDR3 amino acids: CASSVVPRGQGNEKLFF. The DNA for the CDR3 is TGTGCCAGCAGCGTAGTTCCGCGGGGGCAGGGAAATGAAAAACTGTTTTTT.

The rearrangement joins TRBV7-2 to TRBJ1-2; tentative D call: TRBD1 (5 bases). V lost 4 bases and J lost 3, with 18 bases in between. Germline loops: CDR1 SGHTA, CDR2 FQGNSA. The CDR3 covers 16 residues. The CDR3 region has the DNA TGTGCCAGCAGCTCTGAGGGGTATGGTAGAGACTATGGCTACACCTTC. Protein sequence: CASSSEGYGRDYGYTF. The full variable domain, completed using reference TRBV7-2 and TRBJ1-2, is GAGVSQSPSNKVTEKGKDVELRCDPISGHTALYWYRQSLGQGLEFLIYFQGNSAPDKSGLPSDRFSAERTGGSVSTLTIQRTQQEDSAVYLCASSSEGYGRDYGYTFGSGTRLTVV.

The chain recombines TRBV7-3 with TRBJ1-5, with D tentatively TRBD1 (5 bases). Germline-derived CDR1 and CDR2 are SGHTA and FQGTGA. The CDR3 has 13 residues. With 0 bases removed from V and 5 bases from J, the gap between germline ends came to 5 bases. For the CDR3, the DNA is TGTGCCAGCAGCTTAACAGGGGATCAGCCCCAGCATTTT. This translates into CASSLTGDQPQHF.

This clone was recorded a few times. The V gene is TRBV5-1, the J gene TRBJ2-4; D is undetermined. Germline V gives CDR1 SGHRS, CDR2 YFSETQ. Trimming took off 1 base at V and 3 bases at J, with 5 bases between the two ends. The CDR3 contains 13 residues. For the CDR3, the DNA is TGCGCCAGCAGCTTGTATGACAAAAACATTCAGTACTTC. Translating it yields CASSLYDKNIQYF. Complete variable domain (other parts from reference TRBV5-1 and TRBJ2-4): KAGVTQTPRYLIKTRGQQVTLSCSPISGHRSVSWYQQTPGQGLQFLFEYFSETQRNKGNFPGRFSGRQFSNSRSEMNVSTLELGDSALYLCASSLYDKNIQYFGAGTRLSVL.

The rearrangement uses TRBV2 and TRBJ1-1; no reliable D call. Trimming took 5 bases from V and 1 from J, leaving 8 bases between them. CDR1 is SNHLY and CDR2 is FYNNEI in the germline V gene. The CDR3 length is 13 residues. The CDR3 DNA follows: TGTGCCAGCAGTTCCCCCGAGAACACTGAAGCTTTCTTT. Protein sequence: CASSSPENTEAFF.

A single count supports this clone. The chain couples TRBV25-1 to TRBJ2-4, with TRBD2 matching 10 bases. The CDR3 consists of 15 residues. The V and J ends lost 6 bases and 4 bases, in that order; junction bases with no gene match: 6. Germline lookup yields CDR1 MGHDK and CDR2 SYGVNS. The CDR3 sequence is CASSRQAGGKNIQYF. The CDR3 DNA is TGTGCCAGCAGCCGCCAAGCGGGGGGGAAAAACATTCAGTACTTC.